This passage covers 2 T cell receptor beta chains from one sample sequenced in a study of breast tumors, draining lymph nodes, adjacent tissues. Axillary draining lymph nodes of breast cancer patients supplied the node samples. TCRdb called the multiplex PCR reads again in MiXCR, with one record for every CDR3 protein. The table lists around 120,000 distinct CDR3 sequences, 15% to 20% of them singletons, with roughly 3.5% in the top ten. Sequenced sample: axillary lymph node tissue. The origin of the receptors is a female donor with breast cancer. Some clones in this sample may be carry-over from other donors' samples.

This clonotype was counted many times. The rearrangement joins TRBV20-1 to TRBJ2-3; D tentatively fits TRBD1 or TRBD2 (5 bases each). The ends were cut back, 3 bases at V and 0 bases at J, with 22 bases in the middle. CDR1 is DFQATT, CDR2 SNEGSKA, per germline (reference sequence). CDR3 length: 18 amino acids. CDR3 sequence: CSARGEGASAGSTDTQYF. CDR3 nucleotide sequence: TGCAGTGCTAGGGGGGAAGGGGCCTCGGCCGGGAGCACAGATACGCAGTATTTT.

This clonotype was seen more than once but under ten times. This chain uses TRBV3-1 with TRBJ2-4; D is unresolved. Germline V gives CDR1 LGHDT, CDR2 YNNKEL (reference sequence). The CDR3 has 17 residues. V was cut by 0 bases and J by 3 bases, with 15 bases left in between. The CDR3, as DNA: TGTGCCAGCAGCCAAGACCCCTACGGCAGACGCAAAAACATTCAGTACTTC. As protein: CASSQDPYGRRKNIQYF. Together with reference TRBV3-1 and TRBJ2-4, the CDR3 gives the full variable domain: DTAVSQTPKYLVTQMGNDKSIKCEQNLGHDTMYWYKQDSKKFLKIMFSYNNKELIINETVPNRFSPKSPDKAHLNLHINSLELGDSAVYFCASSQDPYGRRKNIQYFGAGTRLSVL.